The rows below give T cell receptor beta chains drawn from one sample of a study of post-analysis software for immune sequencing data. TCRdb ran MiXCR on the PCR reads and lists one entry per CDR3 protein. The sample contains approximately 690,000 distinct CDR3 sequences, 55% to 60% of which appear only once. The sample comprised blood. All receptors come from a girl aged 2-10 years with multiple sclerosis. Each CDR3 is given with its conserved first and last residue. The D gene is left open where the match is weak. Where a row states a size, it is once, few, many or the class of an expanded clone; other rows omit it.

d_call,clone_size,v_call,j_call,cdr3_nt,cdr3_aa
-,once,TRBV9,TRBJ2-7,TGTGCCAGCAGCGTCCAGGGTAGGGACGAGCAGTACTTC,CASSVQGRDEQYF
-,-,TRBV15,TRBJ2-7,TGTGCCACCAGCAGAGATCTCGGCGGGAACTACGAGCAGTACTTC,CATSRDLGGNYEQYF
-,-,TRBV7-9,TRBJ2-7,TGTGCCAGCAGCTTAGCGTCTAGGGGCTACGAGCAGTACTTC,CASSLASRGYEQYF
-,-,TRBV6-2/TRBV6-3,TRBJ2-7,TGTGCCAGCAGTTACCGGGAGTCTGGGGAGCAGTACTTC,CASSYRESGEQYF
TRBD1,-,TRBV7-9,TRBJ2-1,TGTGCCAGCAGCTTAAGCCAGGGGGCCCCAAGGAATGAGCAGTTCTTC,CASSLSQGAPRNEQFF
-,-,TRBV12-3/TRBV12-4,TRBJ2-3,TGTGCCAGCATCCGAGACGGGGGACGCCCAGATACGCAGTATTTT,CASIRDGGRPDTQYF
TRBD1,-,TRBV4-1,TRBJ1-2,TGCGCCAGCAGCAACGGACAGGGTGTTATCTATGGCTACACCTTC,CASSNGQGVIYGYTF
-,-,TRBV12-3/TRBV12-4,TRBJ2-3,TGTGCCAGCGCCCCCCTGGGGGACACAGATACGCAGTATTTT,CASAPLGDTDTQYF
-,once,TRBV7-2,TRBJ2-5,TGTGCCAGCAGCTTTTACGGGTCGGAGCAGTACTTC,CASSFYGSEQYF
-,-,TRBV5-4,TRBJ2-1,TGTGCCAGCAGCCCACCAACCTCCTATGAGCAGTTCTTC,CASSPPTSYEQFF
-,-,TRBV7-2,TRBJ2-3,TGTGCCAGCAGCTTAACAGGCGGGTTCACGGATACGCAGTATTTT,CASSLTGGFTDTQYF
-,-,TRBV6-5,TRBJ2-7,TGTGCCAGCAGTTACTCGACGGCTGTCAACGAGCAGTACTTC,CASSYSTAVNEQYF
-,-,TRBV7-6,TRBJ2-1,TGTGCCAGCAGCCCACTAGTGGATGAGCAGTTCTTC,CASSPLVDEQFF
-,few,TRBV7-9,TRBJ2-7,TGTGCCCTGGAAGGACGTGCCTACGAGCAGTACTTC,CALEGRAYEQYF
-,-,TRBV6-2/TRBV6-3,TRBJ1-1,TGTGCCAGCAGCACCAGGGGACCGATGAACACTGAAGCTTTCTTT,CASSTRGPMNTEAFF
TRBD1,few,TRBV29-1,TRBJ1-1,TGCAGCGTCTCGATCGGACAGGGCGGCACTGAAGCTTTCTTT,CSVSIGQGGTEAFF
-,-,TRBV6-5,TRBJ1-2,TGTGCCAGCAGTTACTCTCGGCGGGACTTCAACTATGGCTACACCTTC,CASSYSRRDFNYGYTF
-,-,TRBV11-2,TRBJ2-5,TGTGCCAGCAGCTTCGGCACAGTTCAAGAGACCCAGTACTTC,CASSFGTVQETQYF
-,-,TRBV7-2,TRBJ1-6,TGTGCCAGCAGCTTGTATCCGGGGGGGAGTTGGAGTAATTCACCCCTCCACTTT,CASSLYPGGSWSNSPLHF
TRBD1,-,TRBV10-2,TRBJ2-3,TGCGCCAGTCTTCAGGGGGCGGGAGATACGCAGTATTTT,CASLQGAGDTQYF
-,-,TRBV7-9,TRBJ2-7,TGTGCCAGCAGCTTCGGGAACGAGCAGTACTTC,CASSFGNEQYF
TRBD2,-,TRBV10-3,TRBJ2-3,TGTGCCATCAGTGAAGGTGGTAGCGGGATCACAGATACGCAGTATTTT,CAISEGGSGITDTQYF
-,once,TRBV12-3/TRBV12-4,TRBJ2-4,TGTGCCAGCACCACTAGGGGTGGCAAAAACATTCAGTACTTC,CASTTRGGKNIQYF
-,-,TRBV6-6,TRBJ1-5,TGTGCCAGCAGTTACTCGATCAGGCGCAGAAATCAGCCCCAGCATTTT,CASSYSIRRRNQPQHF
-,-,TRBV29-1,TRBJ2-5,TGCAGCGTCTCCTATCTGGAGGGAGAGACCCAGTACTTC,CSVSYLEGETQYF
-,-,TRBV20-1,TRBJ2-1,TGCAGTGCTAGAGATCGGGGCGGAGGGGTCTACAATGAGCAGTTCTTC,CSARDRGGGVYNEQFF
-,once,TRBV9,TRBJ1-1,TGTGCCAGCAGCGTAGGGGGGGGCAGGAGCGAAGCTTTCTTT,CASSVGGGRSEAFF
TRBD2,-,TRBV20-1,TRBJ2-7,TGCAGTGCTGTAGCGGGAGGCCCCGTCCACGAGCAGTACTTC,CSAVAGGPVHEQYF
-,once,TRBV7-9,TRBJ1-5,TGTGCCAGCAGCATATCTGGTCATGTAGGCGATCAGCCCCAGCATTTT,CASSISGHVGDQPQHF
TRBD1,-,TRBV24-1,TRBJ2-1,TGTGCCACCAGTGATTTTGGGGACAGGGGTGGCTCCTATGAGCAGTTCTTC,CATSDFGDRGGSYEQFF
-,-,TRBV7-3,TRBJ2-2,TGTGCCAGCAGCTTAAACTCAGGGCCGGACACCGGGGAGCTGTTTTTT,CASSLNSGPDTGELFF
-,few,TRBV6-1,TRBJ2-1,TGTGCCAGCCGGGGACCACCGGGAGACAATGAGCAGTTCTTC,CASRGPPGDNEQFF
-,-,TRBV7-2,TRBJ2-3,TGTGCCAGCAGCTTAGACAGCGCAGGGAGAGGCACAGATACGCAGTATTTT,CASSLDSAGRGTDTQYF
-,-,TRBV6-2/TRBV6-3,TRBJ2-7,TGTGCCAGCAGTTACGGATCGGGGAAGGAGGACGAGCAGTACTTC,CASSYGSGKEDEQYF
TRBD2,few,TRBV7-8,TRBJ2-3,TGTGCCAGCAGCTTGGTCTGGACTAGCGGGAGAAAAGATACGCAGTATTTT,CASSLVWTSGRKDTQYF
-,few,TRBV27,TRBJ2-5,TGTGCCAGCAGTCGGTCGACAGGGCGCGGGGGCGGGGAGGAGACCCAGTACTTC,CASSRSTGRGGGEETQYF
-,-,TRBV24-1,TRBJ2-1,TGTGCCACCAGCGCCCTCGGAGGGAATGAGCAGTTCTTC,CATSALGGNEQFF
-,few,TRBV6-4,TRBJ2-5,TGTGCCAGCAGAACCGCTAGCCTCGCCCAGTACTTC,CASRTASLAQYF
-,-,TRBV5-1,TRBJ2-4,TGCGCCAGCAGCTTGGAAGGAGACAGACATGCCAAAAACATTCAGTACTTC,CASSLEGDRHAKNIQYF
-,-,TRBV6-2/TRBV6-3,TRBJ2-7,TGTGCCAGCAGTCCGGGGGGCGTCTTACGCGAGCAGTACTTC,CASSPGGVLREQYF
TRBD1,few,TRBV6-5,TRBJ2-5,TGTGCCAGCAGTCCCGACCGGGACAGGGTACGAGAGACCCAGTACTTC,CASSPDRDRVRETQYF
TRBD2,-,TRBV12-3/TRBV12-4,TRBJ2-5,TGTGCCAGCAGTTTAGCGCGGGGGAATCTGCAAGAGACCCAGTACTTC,CASSLARGNLQETQYF
-,-,TRBV5-5,TRBJ2-3,TGTGCCAGCAGCCATGAATATTGGAGGGCGCAGTATTTT,CASSHEYWRAQYF
-,few,TRBV12-3/TRBV12-4,TRBJ2-1,TGTGCCAGCAGCTCGGATCGAGGGGCTACAAATGAGCAGTTCTTC,CASSSDRGATNEQFF
-,few,TRBV29-1,TRBJ2-3,TGCAGCGTTGTTGGGAGGATGAGCACAGATACGCAGTATTTT,CSVVGRMSTDTQYF
-,-,TRBV29-1,TRBJ2-7,TGCAGCGCCGGGACAAGACCCTACGAGCAGTACTTC,CSAGTRPYEQYF
-,-,TRBV2,TRBJ1-4,TGTGCCAGCACGGGACCGGGAGAAAAACTGTTTTTT,CASTGPGEKLFF
TRBD1,-,TRBV2,TRBJ1-5,TGTGCCAGCAGGACAGGGGGAGTCCAGCCCCAGCATTTT,CASRTGGVQPQHF
-,few,TRBV4-3,TRBJ2-3,TGCGCCAGCAGCCAAGTAGGCGGGCCTAGCACAGATACGCAGTATTTT,CASSQVGGPSTDTQYF
TRBD2,few,TRBV3-1,TRBJ2-1,TGTGCCAGCAGCCAAGAACTCCAGCGGGGTAATGAGCAGTTCTTC,CASSQELQRGNEQFF
TRBD1,-,TRBV3-1,TRBJ1-2,TGTGCCAGCAGCCAAGAGGGACAGGTTTATGGCTACACCTTC,CASSQEGQVYGYTF
-,-,TRBV6-5,TRBJ2-2,TGTGCCAGCAGTTACTTGAGCAGCGGGGAGCTGTTTTTT,CASSYLSSGELFF